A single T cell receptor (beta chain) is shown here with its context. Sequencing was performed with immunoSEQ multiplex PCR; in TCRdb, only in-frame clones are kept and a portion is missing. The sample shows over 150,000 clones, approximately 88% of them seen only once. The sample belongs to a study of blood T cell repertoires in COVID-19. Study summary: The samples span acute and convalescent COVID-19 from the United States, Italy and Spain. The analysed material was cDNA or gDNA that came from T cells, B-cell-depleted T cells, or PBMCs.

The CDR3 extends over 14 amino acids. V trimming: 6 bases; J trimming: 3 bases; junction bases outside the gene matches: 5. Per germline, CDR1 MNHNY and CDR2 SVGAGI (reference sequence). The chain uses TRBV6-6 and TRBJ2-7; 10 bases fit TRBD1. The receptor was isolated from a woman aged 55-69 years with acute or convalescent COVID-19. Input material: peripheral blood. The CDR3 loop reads CASRGQGLFYEQYF. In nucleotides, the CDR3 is TGTGCCAGCAGGGGACAGGGGCTATTCTACGAGCAGTACTTC.